The 26 T cell receptor beta chains presented below share a single source sample, sequenced in a study of blood T cell repertoires in COVID-19. Here immunoSEQ multiplex PCR was the method, and the copy in TCRdb shows in-frame clones only, minus some. The sample has some 22,000 clones; roughly nine tenths are singletons. Material for sequencing was peripheral blood. All receptors come from a human donor with active COVID-19. The donor label of this sample is uncertain.

V and J are TRBV11-3 and TRBJ2-7; 12 positions match TRBD2. Trimming took 4 bases from V and 3 from J; bases not matched to a gene: 1. The CDR3 is 14 amino acids. Germline V lookup: CDR1 SGHNT, CDR2 YENEEA. The CDR3 reads CASSSGLAGYEQYF. Written as DNA, the CDR3 is TGTGCCAGCAGCTCGGGACTAGCGGGCTACGAGCAGTACTTC.

The V call is TRBV7-3, the J call TRBJ2-1, with D unclear. CDR3 length equals 15 residues. Trimming removed 0 bases at V and 5 bases at J, with 11 bases between. Germline CDR1 and CDR2: SGHTA and FQGTGA. The CDR3 spells CASSLTRLDDNEQFF. CDR3 bases: TGTGCCAGCAGCTTAACCCGGCTAGATGACAATGAGCAGTTCTTC.

The chain combines TRBV25-1 with TRBJ2-2, with TRBD2 identical over 9 bases. CDR3 length: 17 residues. The germline CDR1 and CDR2 sequences are MGHDK and SYGVNS. After removal of 0 bases from V and 6 bases from J, the junction contained 8 bases not matched to a gene. The CDR3 sequence: CASSEYGTSYLPGELFF. The CDR3 DNA reads TGTGCCAGCAGTGAATATGGGACTAGCTATTTGCCCGGGGAGCTGTTTTTT.

V and J are TRBV5-1 and TRBJ2-2; D call uncertain. The ends were cut back, 0 bases at V and 1 base at J, with 7 bases in the middle. Looked up from germline, CDR1 is SGHRS and CDR2 is YFSETQ. This CDR3 contains 15 residues. The CDR3, as DNA: TGCGCCAGCAGCTTGGGGCTAGAGAACACCGGGGAGCTGTTTTTT. Its protein product is CASSLGLENTGELFF.

V is TRBV6-6 and J is TRBJ1-3, with a tentative D call TRBD1 (6 bases). Trimming cost V 8 bases and J 0 bases, with 17 bases left between them. CDR1 and CDR2 (germline): MNHNY, SVGAGI (reference sequence). The CDR3 spans 16 residues. The CDR3 spells CASLASGTPSGNTIYF. CDR3 sequence (DNA): TGTGCCAGCTTAGCAAGCGGGACACCCTCTGGAAACACCATATATTTT.

The V and J genes are TRBV6-1 and TRBJ2-3; 7 bases align to TRBD2. The germline V gene encodes CDR1 MNHNS and CDR2 SASEGT. V trimming: 8 bases; J trimming: 1 base; junction bases outside the gene matches: 3. This CDR3 comprises 13 residues. CDR3 sequence (DNA): TGTGCCAGCGGCACTAGCGGCACAGATACGCAGTATTTT. Protein: CASGTSGTDTQYF.

This chain connects TRBV28 to TRBJ2-5; D uncertain. Per the germline V gene, CDR1 is MDHEN and CDR2 is SYDVKM. V was pared by 5 bases and J by 2 bases, with 9 bases between. The CDR3 is made up of 13 amino acids. The CDR3 coding sequence is TGTGCCAGCAGTCCGGGTGGGCAAGAGACCCAGTACTTC. It yields the protein CASSPGGQETQYF.

This chain connects TRBV9 to TRBJ2-6, with 8 bases fitting TRBD2. Germline lookup yields CDR1 SGDLS and CDR2 YYNGEE. The CDR3 consists of 18 residues. Trimming removed 4 bases from V and 0 bases from J; junction bases left unmatched: 9. CDR3 region: CASSLTIAGSSGANVLTF. The CDR3 nucleotides are TGTGCCAGCAGCCTGACTATAGCGGGGAGCTCTGGGGCCAACGTCCTGACTTTC.

The genes are TRBV20-1 and TRBJ2-1; TRBD2 agrees at 8 bases. After removal of 3 bases from V and 9 bases from J, the junction contained 10 bases not matched to a gene. The CDR3 extends over 14 amino acids. The germline CDR1 and CDR2 sequences are DFQATT and SNEGSKA (reference sequence). The CDR3 reads CSASTQREWGEQFF. CDR3 DNA: TGCAGTGCTAGTACCCAGCGGGAGTGGGGTGAGCAGTTCTTC.

This clone was seen more than once but under ten times. The rearrangement joins TRBV19 to TRBJ1-1, with 7 bases identical to TRBD1. The trim removed 5 bases at V and 0 bases at J, leaving 12 bases unmatched. In germline, CDR1 is LNHDA, CDR2 SQIVND (reference sequence). The CDR3 consists of 17 residues. The CDR3 protein is CASSAQTGLIMNTEAFF. The CDR3, as DNA: TGTGCCAGTAGTGCGCAGACAGGGCTTATTATGAACACTGAAGCTTTCTTT.

The chain combines TRBV4-3 with TRBJ1-2, with 8 bases that match TRBD1. This CDR3 region has 18 residues. V lost 2 bases, J lost 4 bases, and 15 bases stayed unmatched. Germline loops: CDR1 LGHNA, CDR2 YSLEER. The CDR3 DNA is TGCGCCAGCAGCCAATCCCGCCCCCGGGCAGGGGGCGGCTATGGCTACACCTTC. This gives the protein CASSQSRPRAGGGYGYTF.

The V and J genes are TRBV5-1 and TRBJ2-5, with 8 bases matching TRBD2. The CDR3 extends over 14 amino acids. Germline CDR1 reads SGHRS; CDR2 reads YFSETQ. With V trimmed by 2 bases and J by 4 bases, 4 bases remained unmatched. CDR3 bases: TGCGCCAGCAGCTTCGGGAGGGGGGCAGAGACCCAGTACTTC. This sequence encodes CASSFGRGAETQYF. Full variable domain (missing parts from reference TRBV5-1 and TRBJ2-5): KAGVTQTPRYLIKTRGQQVTLSCSPISGHRSVSWYQQTPGQGLQFLFEYFSETQRNKGNFPGRFSGRQFSNSRSEMNVSTLELGDSALYLCASSFGRGAETQYFGPGTRLLVL.

The chain uses TRBV28 and TRBJ2-1; 14 bases are shared with TRBD2. The CDR3 sequence is 15 residues long. Germline V CDR1 and CDR2: MDHEN, SYDVKM. Trimming cost V 6 bases and J 7 bases; bases outside gene matches: 5. Here the CDR3 DNA reads TGTGCCAGCAGCGGGACTAGCGGGAGAGATAATGAGCAGTTCTTC. Translation gives CASSGTSGRDNEQFF.

This clone was detected only once. The chain employs TRBV5-8 and TRBJ2-3; 8 bases map to TRBD2. CDR3 length: 14 residues. V dropped 3 bases and J dropped 4; count of bases not matched to a gene: 4. CDR1 SGHTS and CDR2 YDEGEE come from the germline V gene. CDR3 protein: CASSSGLAADTQYF. The CDR3 coding sequence is TGTGCCAGCAGCTCCGGACTAGCAGCAGATACGCAGTATTTT.

V is TRBV14 and J is TRBJ1-4; D not resolved. This CDR3 region has 13 residues. Germline loops: CDR1 SGHDN, CDR2 FVKESK. Trimming cost V 2 bases and J 8 bases, with 9 bases left between them. Here the CDR3 DNA reads TGTGCCAGCAGCCAACCCTCTAGAGAAAAACTGTTTTTT. It encodes CASSQPSREKLFF.

This chain connects TRBV11-2 to TRBJ1-3; 8 bases agree with TRBD1. Trimming cost V 3 bases and J 3 bases; bases outside gene matches: 4. The CDR3 has 15 residues. Germline-derived CDR1 and CDR2 are SGHAT and FQNNGV. Here the CDR3 reads CASSFQGAGGNTIYF. For the CDR3, the DNA is TGTGCCAGCAGCTTCCAGGGGGCCGGTGGAAACACCATATATTTT.

The chain employs TRBV4-3 and TRBJ1-2; D is unclear. From germline, CDR1 is LGHNA and CDR2 YSLEER. This CDR3 has 14 residues. With 0 bases removed from V and 0 bases from J, the gap between germline ends came to 5 bases. CDR3 sequence: CASSQDTANYGYTF. CDR3 DNA: TGCGCCAGCAGCCAAGATACAGCTAACTATGGCTACACCTTC.

In this sample, this clone turned up once. V and J are TRBV6-2 or TRBV6-3 and TRBJ1-6; TRBD1 matches at 7 bases. Germline CDR1 and CDR2: MNHEY and SVGEGT. The CDR3 runs 15 residues. J lost 6 bases, V lost 2 bases, and 4 bases had no gene match. CDR3 nucleotides: TGTGCCAGCAGTTACGACAGGGTGGGTAATTCACCCCTCCACTTT. It encodes CASSYDRVGNSPLHF.

This clone came up once. V and J are TRBV18 and TRBJ1-5, with a weak D call TRBD1 (5 bases). The V gene's germline CDR1 is KGHSH and CDR2 LQKENI. Trimming shortened V by 2 bases and J by 6 bases, and 14 bases separated the two germline ends. CDR3 length equals 15 residues. CDR3 sequence reads: CASSPGSGRGQPQHF. CDR3 nucleotide sequence: TGTGCCAGCTCACCAGGGTCAGGGAGGGGTCAGCCCCAGCATTTT.

The chain recombines TRBV3-1 (or the pseudogene TRBV3-2) with TRBJ2-1, with 13 bases lining up with TRBD2. CDR3 length: 24 residues. Germline loops: CDR1 LGHDT, CDR2 YNNKEL (reference sequence). With 0 bases clipped from V and 2 bases from J, the junction kept 22 bases outside the gene matches. The CDR3 protein is CASSQDASRDTSGRADITYNEQFF. CDR3 nucleotides: TGTGCCAGCAGCCAAGATGCGAGTCGAGATACTAGCGGGAGGGCCGATATAACCTACAATGAGCAGTTCTTC.

The V and J genes are TRBV6-1 and TRBJ2-3; 9 nucleotides align to TRBD2. The CDR3 has 16 amino acids. Trimming at V came to 2 bases and at J to 2 bases, leaving 5 bases not matched to a gene. Germline CDR1 and CDR2: MNHNS and SASEGT. CDR3 in amino acids: CASSERLAGNTDTQYF. In DNA, the CDR3 is TGTGCCAGCAGTGAACGGCTAGCGGGGAACACAGATACGCAGTATTTT.

The gene calls are TRBV6-5 and TRBJ1-6; D unclear. The CDR3 sequence is 13 residues long. V was cut by 0 bases and J by 7 bases, with 4 bases left in between. Germline V gene lookup returns CDR1 MNHEY and CDR2 SVGAGI. DNA of the CDR3: TGTGCCAGCAGTTACTCCGGGAATTCACCCCTCCACTTT. This gives the protein CASSYSGNSPLHF.

The chain has TRBV11-2 and TRBJ2-5; D not resolved. Germline CDR1 reads SGHAT; CDR2 reads FQNNGV. Deletions cut 3 bases from V and 2 bases from J, with 7 bases between. This CDR3 is 13 amino acids long. The CDR3 DNA is TGTGCCAGCAGCTTGCAGATACAAGAGACCCAGTACTTC. Protein product: CASSLQIQETQYF. The entire variable domain, with the rest obtained from reference TRBV11-2 and TRBJ2-5, is as follows: EAGVAQSPRYKIIEKRQSVAFWCNPISGHATLYWYQQILGQGPKLLIQFQNNGVVDDSQLPKDRFSAERLKGVDSTLKIQPAKLEDSAVYLCASSLQIQETQYFGPGTRLLVL.

The chain links TRBV6-1 to TRBJ1-5; 9 bases are shared with TRBD1. J lost 7 bases, V lost 4 bases, and 14 bases had no gene match. Germline V gene sequence: CDR1 MNHNS, CDR2 SASEGT. The length of the CDR3 is 17 residues. The DNA for the CDR3 is TGTGCCAGCAGTGGGGGGACAGGGCCCGGGGTTTGGCAGCCCCAGCATTTT. Translated: CASSGGTGPGVWQPQHF.

The chain carries TRBV4-3 and TRBJ1-1, with D possibly being TRBD1 (6 bases). With 0 bases removed from V and 11 bases from J, the gap between germline ends came to 16 bases. There are 14 residues in the CDR3. Germline loops: CDR1 LGHNA, CDR2 YSLEER. CDR3 DNA: TGCGCCAGCAGCCAAGAGGGGGCGATCGGGGCCGCTTTCTTT. Translating it yields CASSQEGAIGAAFF.

The rearrangement uses TRBV6-6 and TRBJ1-6; D gene ambiguous. V lost 5 bases, J lost 8 bases, and 16 bases lay in between. There are 15 residues in the CDR3. Germline V lookup: CDR1 MNHNY, CDR2 SVGAGI (reference sequence). The CDR3 nucleotides read TGTGCCAGCAGTCCGAGGGTGGAGGGTCATTCACCCCTCCACTTT. It yields the protein CASSPRVEGHSPLHF.